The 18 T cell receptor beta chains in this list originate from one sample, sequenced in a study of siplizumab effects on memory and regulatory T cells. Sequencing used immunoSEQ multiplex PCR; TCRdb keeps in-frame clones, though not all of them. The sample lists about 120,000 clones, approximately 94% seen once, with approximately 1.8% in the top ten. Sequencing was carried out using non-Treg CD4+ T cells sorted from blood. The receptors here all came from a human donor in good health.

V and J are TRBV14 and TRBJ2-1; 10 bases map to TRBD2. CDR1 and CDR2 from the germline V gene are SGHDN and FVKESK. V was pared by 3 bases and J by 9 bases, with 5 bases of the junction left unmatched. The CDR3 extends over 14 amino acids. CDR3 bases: TGTGCCAGCAGCCATCTAGCGGGAGAGGGTGAGCAGTTCTTC. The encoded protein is CASSHLAGEGEQFF.

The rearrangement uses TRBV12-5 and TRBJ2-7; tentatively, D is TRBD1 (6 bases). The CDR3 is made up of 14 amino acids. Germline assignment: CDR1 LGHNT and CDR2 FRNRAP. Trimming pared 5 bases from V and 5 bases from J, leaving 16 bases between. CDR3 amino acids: CASGTQTGTNEQYF. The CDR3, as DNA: TGTGCTAGTGGTACACAGACAGGCACCAACGAGCAGTACTTC.

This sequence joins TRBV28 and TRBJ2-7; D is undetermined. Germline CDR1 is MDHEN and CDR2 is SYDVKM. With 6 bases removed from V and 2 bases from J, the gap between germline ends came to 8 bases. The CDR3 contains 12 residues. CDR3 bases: TGTGCCAGCAGCTACGTAACCTACGAGCAGTACTTC. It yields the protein CASSYVTYEQYF.

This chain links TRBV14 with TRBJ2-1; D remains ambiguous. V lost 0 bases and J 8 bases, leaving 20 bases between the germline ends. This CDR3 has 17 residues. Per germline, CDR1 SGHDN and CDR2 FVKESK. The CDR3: CASSQDLAYFSGDEQFF. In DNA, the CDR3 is TGTGCCAGCAGCCAAGATTTGGCGTATTTCTCCGGTGATGAGCAGTTCTTC.

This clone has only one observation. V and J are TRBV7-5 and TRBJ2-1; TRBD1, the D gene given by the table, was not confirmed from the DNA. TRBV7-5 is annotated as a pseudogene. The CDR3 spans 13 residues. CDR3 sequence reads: CASSSYRGNEQFF. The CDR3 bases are TGTGCCAGCAGCTCTTACAGGGGGAATGAGCAGTTCTTC.

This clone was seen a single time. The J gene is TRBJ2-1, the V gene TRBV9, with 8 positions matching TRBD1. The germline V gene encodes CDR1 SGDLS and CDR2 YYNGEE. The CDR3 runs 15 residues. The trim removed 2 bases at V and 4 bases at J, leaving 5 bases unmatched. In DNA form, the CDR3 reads TGTGCCAGCAGCGTCCGACAGGGGAATTACAATGAGCAGTTCTTC. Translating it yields CASSVRQGNYNEQFF. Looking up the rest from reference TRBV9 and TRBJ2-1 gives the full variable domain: DSGVTQTPKHLITATGQRVTLRCSPRSGDLSVYWYQQSLDQGLQFLIQYYNGEERAKGNILERFSAQQFPDLHSELNLSSLELGDSALYFCASSVRQGNYNEQFFGPGTRLTVL.

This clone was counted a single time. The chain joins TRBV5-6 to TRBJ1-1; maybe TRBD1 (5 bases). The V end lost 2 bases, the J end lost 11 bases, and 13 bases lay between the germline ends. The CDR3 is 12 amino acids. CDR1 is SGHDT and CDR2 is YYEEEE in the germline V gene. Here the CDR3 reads CASSFTGGSAFF. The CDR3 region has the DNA TGTGCCAGCAGCTTCACGGGGGGTTCGGCTTTCTTT.

The CDR3 loop is CASSEIQPAQYF. For the CDR3, the DNA is TGTGCCAGCAGTGAAATCCAGCCCGCCCAGTACTTC. The genes are TRBV6-1 and TRBJ2-5; no reliable D call. V was shortened by 2 bases and J by 9 bases, with 10 bases between the two germline ends. This CDR3 has 12 residues. The germline CDR1 and CDR2 sequences are MNHNS and SASEGT.

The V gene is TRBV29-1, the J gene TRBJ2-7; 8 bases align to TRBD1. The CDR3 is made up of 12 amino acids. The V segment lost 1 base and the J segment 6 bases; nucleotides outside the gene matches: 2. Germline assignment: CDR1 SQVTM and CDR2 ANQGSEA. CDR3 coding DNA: TGCAGCGTTGAAGGCGGGACAGGCGAGCAGTACTTC. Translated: CSVEGGTGEQYF.

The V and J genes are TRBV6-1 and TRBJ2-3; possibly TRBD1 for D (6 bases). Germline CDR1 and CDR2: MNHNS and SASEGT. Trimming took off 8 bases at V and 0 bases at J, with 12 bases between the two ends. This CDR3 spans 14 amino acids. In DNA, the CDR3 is TGTGCCAGCGTACGGACAGCTAGCACAGATACGCAGTATTTT. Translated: CASVRTASTDTQYF.

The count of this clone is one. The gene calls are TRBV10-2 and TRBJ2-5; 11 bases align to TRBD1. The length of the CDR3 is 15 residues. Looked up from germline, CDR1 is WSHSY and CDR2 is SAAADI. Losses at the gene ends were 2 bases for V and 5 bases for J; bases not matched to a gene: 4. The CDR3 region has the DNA TGCGCCAGCAGTGAGCCGGACAGGGGGCGTGAGACCCAGTACTTC. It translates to CASSEPDRGRETQYF.

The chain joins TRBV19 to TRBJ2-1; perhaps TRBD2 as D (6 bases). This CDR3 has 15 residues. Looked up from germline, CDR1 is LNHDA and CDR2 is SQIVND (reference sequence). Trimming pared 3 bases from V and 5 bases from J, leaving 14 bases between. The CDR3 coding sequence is TGTGCCAGTAGTATCGTGGCGGGGATCGACAATGAGCAGTTCTTC. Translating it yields CASSIVAGIDNEQFF.

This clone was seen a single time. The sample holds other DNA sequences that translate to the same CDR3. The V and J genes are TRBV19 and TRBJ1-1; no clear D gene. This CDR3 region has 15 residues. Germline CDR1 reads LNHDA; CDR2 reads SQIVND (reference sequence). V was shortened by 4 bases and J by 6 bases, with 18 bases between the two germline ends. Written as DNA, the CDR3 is TGTGCCAGTAGTAGTCCTACGGGAGGGATTCCTGAAGCTTTCTTT. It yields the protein CASSSPTGGIPEAFF.

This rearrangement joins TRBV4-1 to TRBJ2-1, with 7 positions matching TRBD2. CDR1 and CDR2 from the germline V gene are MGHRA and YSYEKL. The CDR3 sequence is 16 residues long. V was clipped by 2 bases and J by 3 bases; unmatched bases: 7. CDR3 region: CASSQPRAGNYNEQFF. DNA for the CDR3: TGCGCCAGCAGCCAACCGCGAGCGGGAAACTACAATGAGCAGTTCTTC.

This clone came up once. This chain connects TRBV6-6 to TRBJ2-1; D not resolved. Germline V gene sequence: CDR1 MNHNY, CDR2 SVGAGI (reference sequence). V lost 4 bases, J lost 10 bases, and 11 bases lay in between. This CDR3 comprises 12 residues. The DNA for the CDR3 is TGTGCCAGCAGTTTCCCGTTAGGGGAGCAGTTCTTC. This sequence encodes CASSFPLGEQFF.

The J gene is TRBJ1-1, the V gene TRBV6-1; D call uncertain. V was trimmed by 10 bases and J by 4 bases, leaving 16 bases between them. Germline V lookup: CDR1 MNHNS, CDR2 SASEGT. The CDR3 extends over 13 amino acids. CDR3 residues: CATGAGWGTEAFF. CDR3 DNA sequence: TGTGCCACGGGCGCCGGTTGGGGCACTGAAGCTTTCTTT.

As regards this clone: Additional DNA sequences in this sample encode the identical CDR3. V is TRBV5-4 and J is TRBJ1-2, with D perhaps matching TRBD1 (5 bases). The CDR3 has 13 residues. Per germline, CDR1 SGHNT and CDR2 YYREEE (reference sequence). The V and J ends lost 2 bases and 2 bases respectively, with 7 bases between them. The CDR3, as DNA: TGTGCCAGCAGCTTTCCAGGGAACTATGGCTACACCTTC. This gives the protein CASSFPGNYGYTF.

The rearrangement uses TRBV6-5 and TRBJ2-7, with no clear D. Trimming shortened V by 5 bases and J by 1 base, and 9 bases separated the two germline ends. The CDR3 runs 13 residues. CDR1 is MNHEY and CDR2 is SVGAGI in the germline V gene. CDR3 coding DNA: TGTGCCAGCAGTATGCTGGGGTCCTACGAGCAGTACTTC. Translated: CASSMLGSYEQYF.